The source of this T cell receptor (beta chain) is a study of human T cells and chemical hapten exposure. Study context: Small volume differences among pooled libraries mainly caused per-sample TCR yield variation. Study findings and constraints: Those TCRs sitting above 1 in 1000 frequency stayed the same with DPC sensitization.

Unfractionated whole blood yielded total RNA. As to this clonotype: The antigen remains undetermined.

Within the library, unique molecular identifiers were attached to each individual cDNA molecule. Original methodology: Counting gave a median of approximately 96,000 TCRs per sample, with values ranging from about 23,224 to 690,600. TCRdb re-called the 5' RACE reads through MiXCR, storing one row per CDR3 protein. These V and J calls rely on TCRdb rather than the paper's analysis. Of under 150,000 distinct CDR3 sequences in the sample, approximately 20% were seen once. This CDR3 is 15 amino acids long. V was clipped by 0 bases and J by 9 bases, with 15 bases between them. Germline CDR1 and CDR2: PRHDT and FYEKMQ (reference sequence).

The V call is TRBV13, the J call TRBJ1-5; D remains ambiguous. The source is a human donor in good health. CDR3 bases: TGTGCCAGCAGCTTAGGCGCGACGGCTCGATGGCCCCAGCATTTT. This translates into CASSLGATARWPQHF.